This T cell receptor beta chain originates from a study of blood T cell repertoires in COVID-19. Overall study context: Samples taken during acute and convalescent COVID-19 were collected in the United States, Italy and Spain.

Across 20 to 25 US areas, participants ranged in age from 18 to 89 years. Membership in each cohort depended on participant-reported clinical history. In the original workflow: Researchers report that nucleated cell counts were estimated from reference gene primer amplification. Method: immunoSEQ multiplex PCR; TCRdb's copy keeps in-frame clones and lacks some. That table furnishes V, J and clone size, whereas the DNA furnished D and trimming. This table has about 64,000 clones, more than 75% appearing once. The TCR was taken from a woman in her thirties or forties who had recovered from COVID-19. Sequencing was done on a sample of PBMCs or T cells enriched from blood (not recorded which).

The CDR3 sequence: CASSTGRISSYNSPLHF. Here the CDR3 DNA reads TGCGCCAGCAGCACAGGGCGTATTAGCTCCTATAATTCACCCCTCCACTTT. This chain connects TRBV5-1 to TRBJ1-6; D is possibly TRBD1 (6 bases). The germline V gene encodes CDR1 SGHRS and CDR2 YFSETQ. Trimming shortened V by 4 bases and J by 0 bases, and 14 bases separated the two germline ends. This CDR3 is built from 17 residues.